This TCR beta chain was identified during a study of chemoradiotherapy in HPV16-positive cancers. Broader study findings: The functional HPV-specific definition rests on just a couple of HPV16-positive patients.

With regard to this clone: Its target is not known.

Repertoires were sampled repeatedly during chemoradiotherapy. Looked up from germline, CDR1 is SGHNT and CDR2 is YENEEA. V lost 5 bases and J lost 2, with 11 bases in between. This CDR3 comprises 14 residues. Repertoires were generated with immunoSEQ multiplex PCR, while TCRdb's copy carries only in-frame clones and drops some. Found here are over 20,000 clones, 87% of them singletons; the top ten hold around 5%. This TCR was recovered from a human donor with HPV-associated anogenital cancer. The input for sequencing was blood, taken from a patient who underwent chemoradiotherapy. The chain recombines TRBV11-3 with TRBJ2-3; perhaps TRBD2 as D (7 bases). CDR3 residues: CASSTGGPTDTQYF. The CDR3 DNA reads as TGTGCCAGCAGCACCGGGGGGCCCACAGATACGCAGTATTTT.